This TCR beta chain was observed in a study of T-cell memory formation after mild COVID-19. Study-wide findings and caveats: Second-wave clones peaking on day 37 lacked confirmed SARS-CoV-2 specificity. Clones that contracted from day 15 to 85 had balanced CD4/CD8; later expanders were CD4+ biased.

The TCR alpha and TCR beta cDNA libraries, bearing sample barcodes and UMIs, were generated by 5'RACE using constant-segment primers. TCRdb re-called the 5' RACE reads with MiXCR, one entry per CDR3 protein. The sample comprises 150,000 to 200,000 distinct CDR3 sequences, 11% of which are singletons, and approximately 3.4% rests with the top ten. On this clonotype: The antigen remains undetermined.

Looked up from germline, CDR1 is ENHRY and CDR2 is SYGVKD. J was trimmed by 8 bases and V by 3 bases; bases with no gene match: 7. This CDR3 spans 14 amino acids. Sequenced sample: PBMCs or a T cell subset sorted from them (not recorded which). The clonotype originates from a young man who had mild COVID-19 (a few samples of this study predate the infection). Cell type and time point are not known. The genes are TRBV10-3 and TRBJ1-2, with 9 bases that match TRBD1. CDR3 nucleotide sequence: TGTGCCATCAGTGATGAGGGGACAGGGAGAGGCTACACCTTC. Protein: CAISDEGTGRGYTF.